What follows describes a single T cell receptor (beta chain). Profiling relied on immunoSEQ multiplex PCR, and the TCRdb table lists in-frame clones only, not all of them. The data show around 140,000 clones, with approximately 88% seen just once and 10% to 13% held by the top ten. In germline, CDR1 is SGDLS, CDR2 YYNGEE. The V and J ends lost 4 bases and 3 bases, in that order; junction bases with no gene match: 7. This CDR3 has 14 amino acids. This entry comes from a study of blood T cell repertoires in COVID-19. The TCR sequence derives from a man aged 60-69 years with active or convalescent COVID-19. Sequenced material: peripheral blood. V usage is TRBV9 and J usage is TRBJ2-7; 7 positions match TRBD2. CDR3 sequence (DNA): TGTGCCAGCAGCCGTGGGACTACTTACTACGAGCAGTACTTC. This encodes CASSRGTTYYEQYF. Full variable domain (rest looked up from reference TRBV9 and TRBJ2-7): DSGVTQTPKHLITATGQRVTLRCSPRSGDLSVYWYQQSLDQGLQFLIQYYNGEERAKGNILERFSAQQFPDLHSELNLSSLELGDSALYFCASSRGTTYYEQYFGPGTRLTVT.